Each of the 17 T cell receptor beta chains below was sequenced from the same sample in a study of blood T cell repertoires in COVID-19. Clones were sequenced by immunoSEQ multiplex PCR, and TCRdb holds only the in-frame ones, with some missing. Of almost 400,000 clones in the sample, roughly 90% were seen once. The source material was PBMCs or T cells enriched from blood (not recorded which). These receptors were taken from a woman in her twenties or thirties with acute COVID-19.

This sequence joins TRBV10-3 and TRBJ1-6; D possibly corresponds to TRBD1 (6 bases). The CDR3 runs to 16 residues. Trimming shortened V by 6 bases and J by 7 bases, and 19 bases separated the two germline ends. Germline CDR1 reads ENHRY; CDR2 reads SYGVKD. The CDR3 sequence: CAIRDRLVPENSPLHF. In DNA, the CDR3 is TGTGCCATCAGAGACAGGTTGGTTCCTGAGAATTCACCCCTCCACTTT.

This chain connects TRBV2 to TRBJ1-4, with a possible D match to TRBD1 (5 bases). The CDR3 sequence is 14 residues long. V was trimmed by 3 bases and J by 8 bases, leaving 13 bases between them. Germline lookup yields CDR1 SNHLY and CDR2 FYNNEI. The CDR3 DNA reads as TGTGCCAGCAGTGAGGTCAGGGTGGGCGAAAAACTGTTTTTT. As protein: CASSEVRVGEKLFF.

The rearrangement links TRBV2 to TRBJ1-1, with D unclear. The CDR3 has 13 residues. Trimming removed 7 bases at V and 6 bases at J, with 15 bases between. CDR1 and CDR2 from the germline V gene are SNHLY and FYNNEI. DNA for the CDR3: TGTGCCAGCACCGGCAGGTCTATCGCTGAAGCTTTCTTT. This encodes CASTGRSIAEAFF.

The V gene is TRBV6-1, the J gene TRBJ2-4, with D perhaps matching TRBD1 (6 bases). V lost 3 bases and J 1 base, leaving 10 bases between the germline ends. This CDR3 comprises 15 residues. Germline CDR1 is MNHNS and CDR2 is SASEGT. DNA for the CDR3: TGTGCCAGCAGTGATCTAAGGGGGGCCAAAAACATTCAGTACTTC. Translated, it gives CASSDLRGAKNIQYF.

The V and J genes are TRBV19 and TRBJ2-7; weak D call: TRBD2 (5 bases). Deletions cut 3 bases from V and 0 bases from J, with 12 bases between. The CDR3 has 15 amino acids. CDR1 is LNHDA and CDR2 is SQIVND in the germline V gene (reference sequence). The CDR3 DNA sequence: TGTGCCAGTAGTATTGGTACGGGGAGCTCCTACGAGCAGTACTTC. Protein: CASSIGTGSSYEQYF.

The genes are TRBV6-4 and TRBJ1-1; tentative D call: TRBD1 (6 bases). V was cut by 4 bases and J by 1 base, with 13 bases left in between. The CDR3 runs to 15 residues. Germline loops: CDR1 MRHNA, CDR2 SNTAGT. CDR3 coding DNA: TGTGCCAGCAGTGGTCCGGGGGGCCGGAACACTGAAGCTTTCTTT. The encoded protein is CASSGPGGRNTEAFF.

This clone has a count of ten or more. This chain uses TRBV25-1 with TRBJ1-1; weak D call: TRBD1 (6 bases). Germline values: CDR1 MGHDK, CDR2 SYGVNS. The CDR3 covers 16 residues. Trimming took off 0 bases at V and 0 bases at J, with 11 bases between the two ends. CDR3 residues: CASSEYLGHLNTEAFF. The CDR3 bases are TGTGCCAGCAGTGAATATCTGGGACACCTGAACACTGAAGCTTTCTTT.

In nucleotides, the CDR3 is TGTGCCAGCAGTTGGGCTAGCGGGGCCTACAATGAGCAGTTCTTC. Amino acid sequence: CASSWASGAYNEQFF. The chain joins TRBV6-2 or TRBV6-3 to TRBJ2-1, with 9 bases fitting TRBD2. Per germline, CDR1 MNHEY and CDR2 SVGEGT. The CDR3 consists of 15 residues. The J segment lost 2 bases and the V segment lost 4 bases, leaving 3 bases of the junction unmatched.

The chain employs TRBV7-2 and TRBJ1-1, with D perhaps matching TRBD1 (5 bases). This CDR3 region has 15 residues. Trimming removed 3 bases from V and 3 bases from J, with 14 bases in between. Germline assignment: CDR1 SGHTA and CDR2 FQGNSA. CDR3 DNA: TGTGCCAGCAGCTTCTCAGGGTCCCCCTACACTGAAGCTTTCTTT. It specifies CASSFSGSPYTEAFF.

The CDR3 sequence: CASSRGQLSNTGELFF. The CDR3 DNA sequence: TGCGCCAGCAGCCGCGGACAGCTTTCGAACACCGGGGAGCTGTTTTTT. This sequence joins TRBV5-1 and TRBJ2-2, with D perhaps TRBD1 (6 bases). CDR3 size: 16 residues. V was cut by 4 bases and J by 0 bases, with 13 bases left in between. From germline, CDR1 is SGHRS and CDR2 YFSETQ. The full variable domain, rest sourced from reference TRBV5-1 and TRBJ2-2, is KAGVTQTPRYLIKTRGQQVTLSCSPISGHRSVSWYQQTPGQGLQFLFEYFSETQRNKGNFPGRFSGRQFSNSRSEMNVSTLELGDSALYLCASSRGQLSNTGELFFGEGSRLTVL.

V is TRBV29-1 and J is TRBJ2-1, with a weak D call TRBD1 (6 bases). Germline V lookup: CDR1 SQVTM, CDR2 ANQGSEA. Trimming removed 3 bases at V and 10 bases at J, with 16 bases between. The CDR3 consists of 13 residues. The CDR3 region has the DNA TGCAGCGTTGAGACTTCCAGGGGATGGGAGCAGTTCTTC. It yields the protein CSVETSRGWEQFF.

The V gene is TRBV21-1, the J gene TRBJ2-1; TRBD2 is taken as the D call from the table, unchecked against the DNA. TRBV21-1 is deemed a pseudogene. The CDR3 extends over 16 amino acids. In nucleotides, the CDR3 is TGTGCCAGCAGCAAAGCGGCGGGGGGCCCCACAAATGAGCAGTTCTTC. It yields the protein CASSKAAGGPTNEQFF.

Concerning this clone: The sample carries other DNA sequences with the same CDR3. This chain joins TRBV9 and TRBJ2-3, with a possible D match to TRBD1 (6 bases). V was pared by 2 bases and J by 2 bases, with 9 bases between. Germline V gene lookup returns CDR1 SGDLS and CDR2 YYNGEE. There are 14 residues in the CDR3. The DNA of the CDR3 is TGTGCCAGCAGCGTGGCAGGGGCCACAGATACGCAGTATTTT. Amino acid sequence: CASSVAGATDTQYF.

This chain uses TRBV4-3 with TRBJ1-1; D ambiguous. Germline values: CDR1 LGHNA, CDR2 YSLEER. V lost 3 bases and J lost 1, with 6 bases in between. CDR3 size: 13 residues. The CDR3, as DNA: TGCGCCAGCAGCCAGGGCCCGAACACTGAAGCTTTCTTT. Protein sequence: CASSQGPNTEAFF.

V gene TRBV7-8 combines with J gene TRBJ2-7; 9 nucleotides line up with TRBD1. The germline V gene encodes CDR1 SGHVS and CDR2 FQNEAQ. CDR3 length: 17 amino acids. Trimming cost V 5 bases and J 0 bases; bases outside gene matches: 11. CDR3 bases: TGTGCCAGCAGCGCTAATCCGACAGGGGGGAGCTCCTACGAGCAGTACTTC. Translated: CASSANPTGGSSYEQYF.

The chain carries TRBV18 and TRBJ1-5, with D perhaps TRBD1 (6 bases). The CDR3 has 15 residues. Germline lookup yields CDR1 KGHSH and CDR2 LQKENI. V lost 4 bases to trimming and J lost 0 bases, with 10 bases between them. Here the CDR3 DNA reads TGTGCCAGCTCACGGACAGTCAATAGCAATCAGCCCCAGCATTTT. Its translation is CASSRTVNSNQPQHF.

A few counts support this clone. The CDR3, as DNA: TGTGCCAGCAGCCCCGGGGGTTATCTCTATGGCTACACCTTC. Amino acid sequence: CASSPGGYLYGYTF. The chain links TRBV5-6 to TRBJ1-2; TRBD1 is a possible D gene (5 bases). The length of the CDR3 is 14 residues. The germline V gene encodes CDR1 SGHDT and CDR2 YYEEEE. Trimming removed 4 bases from V and 4 bases from J, with 14 bases in between.